A single T cell receptor (beta chain) is shown here with its context. Its antigen is not identified. The ends were cut back, 3 bases at V and 5 bases at J, with 8 bases in the middle. Germline CDR1 reads KGHSH; CDR2 reads LQKENI. There are 12 residues in the CDR3. Each cell subset's genomic DNA was divided evenly among several immunoSEQ plates. Here immunoSEQ multiplex PCR was the method, and the copy in TCRdb shows in-frame clones only, minus some. The repertoire includes over 2 million clones, less than 95% of them detected once, and around 0.4% sits in the top ten. The sample originates from a study of shared clonotypes between healthy human individuals. Researchers partitioned CD4+ cells into CD45RA+ naive and CD45RA-negative memory subsets. Findings and caveats of the study: Clonotypes which were not shared had lower generation probabilities than clonotypes that all four donors shared.

This sequence originates from a man aged 18 to 29 in good health. Some clones in this sample may be carry-over from other donors' samples. Sequencing was performed on naive CD4+ T cells from PBMCs. Subset denoted: CD45RA+ positively selected. The chain joins TRBV18 to TRBJ2-7; D unclear. The CDR3 DNA follows: TGTGCCAGCTCACCCAACAGAGACGAGCAGTACTTC. Translated, it gives CASSPNRDEQYF.